This TCR beta chain was found in a study of PD-1 blockade in classical Hodgkin lymphoma. Study conclusions and caveats: Lower baseline TCR diversity was reported for newly diagnosed patients than for healthy donors. Complete responders started with a diversity level that resembled newly diagnosed patients at baseline. CD4+ but not CD8+ TCR diversity rose significantly by C4D1.

Sample time point: cycle 4 day 1 (C4D1), after more than 5 weeks of nivolumab. Every patient had relapsed following autologous stem cell transplantation, and cohorts differed in brentuximab vedotin exposure. From germline, CDR1 is MNHNS and CDR2 SASEGT. The V end was cut by 2 bases, the J end by 1 base, with 12 bases between. This CDR3 region has 15 residues. This clone was seen more than once but under ten times. Its antigen remains unidentified. Repertoires were generated with immunoSEQ multiplex PCR, while TCRdb's copy carries only in-frame clones and drops some. The top ten hold approximately 12% of the sample, which has around 50,000 clones, around 74% seen once.

The J gene is TRBJ2-7, the V gene TRBV6-1; a possible D gene is TRBD2 (6 bases). This TCR derives from a human donor with classical Hodgkin lymphoma. Material: peripheral blood mononuclear cells (PBMCs), obtained before the fourth cycle of nivolumab. The CDR3 spells CASSEQQAGSYEQYF. The CDR3 DNA reads as TGTGCCAGCAGTGAACAACAGGCGGGATCCTACGAGCAGTACTTC.